The source of this TCR beta chain is a study of blood T cell repertoires in COVID-19. Study as a whole: Collection of acute and convalescent COVID-19 samples took place in the United States, Italy and Spain.

Method: immunoSEQ multiplex PCR; TCRdb's copy keeps in-frame clones and lacks some. This table holds more than 250,000 clones, 70% to 90% found once. Germline V gene lookup returns CDR1 ENHRY and CDR2 SYGVKD. The CDR3 runs to 16 residues. The trim removed 8 bases at V and 3 bases at J, leaving 10 bases unmatched. This receptor was obtained from a woman in her thirties or forties with acute COVID-19. Material for sequencing was PBMCs or T cells enriched from blood (not recorded which). The J gene is TRBJ2-3, the V gene TRBV10-3; TRBD2 matches 11 bases. The CDR3 nucleotides are TGTGCCATCGAAACCCCTAGCGGGAGGAGGACAGATACGCAGTATTTT. Its protein product is CAIETPSGRRTDTQYF.